Listed here is a single T cell receptor (beta chain). Its specificity is unknown. This sample is drawn from a study of CD8+CD57+ T cells in acquired aplastic anemia. Germline lookup yields CDR1 SGHTA and CDR2 FQGNSA. The CDR3 length is 15 residues. Trimming pared 0 bases from V and 7 bases from J, leaving 15 bases between. Using genomic DNA as the template, TCR beta VDJ and CDR3 profiling was carried out. TCRdb processed the reads anew with MiXCR; each CDR3 protein has one entry. Among a few hundred thousand distinct CDR3 sequences listed, over 60% were seen once. The study's findings and limits: The same twenty-nine CD8+ CDR3 sequences occurred in patients and in controls.

This chain links TRBV7-2 with TRBJ1-2, with a possible D match to TRBD1 (6 bases). The sequencing sample was made of sorted CD4+, CD8+, or CD8+CD57+ T cells (not recorded which) from PBMCs. The sequence was obtained from a human donor in good health. This chain's CDR3 is CASSLAEGGAAGYTF. The CDR3 nucleotides read TGTGCCAGCAGCTTAGCTGAGGGGGGGGCAGCTGGCTACACCTTC.